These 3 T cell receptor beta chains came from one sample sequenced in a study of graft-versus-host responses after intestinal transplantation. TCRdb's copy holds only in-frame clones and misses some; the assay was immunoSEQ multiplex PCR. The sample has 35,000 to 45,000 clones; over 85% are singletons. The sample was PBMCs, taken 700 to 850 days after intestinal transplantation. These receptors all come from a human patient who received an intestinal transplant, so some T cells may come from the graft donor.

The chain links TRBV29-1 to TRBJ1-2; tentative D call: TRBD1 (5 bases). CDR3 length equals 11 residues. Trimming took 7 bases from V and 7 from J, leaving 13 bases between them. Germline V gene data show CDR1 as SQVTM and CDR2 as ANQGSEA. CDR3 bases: TGCAGCGCCGGGGCTCGGGGTGGCTACACCTTC. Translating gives CSAGARGGYTF.

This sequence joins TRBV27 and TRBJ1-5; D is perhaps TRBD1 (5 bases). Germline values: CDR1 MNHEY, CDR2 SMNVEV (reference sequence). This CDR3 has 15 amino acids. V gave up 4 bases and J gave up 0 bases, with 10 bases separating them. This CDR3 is CASSSFGGSNQPQHF. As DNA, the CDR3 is TGTGCCAGCAGTTCCTTCGGGGGTAGCAATCAGCCCCAGCATTTT.

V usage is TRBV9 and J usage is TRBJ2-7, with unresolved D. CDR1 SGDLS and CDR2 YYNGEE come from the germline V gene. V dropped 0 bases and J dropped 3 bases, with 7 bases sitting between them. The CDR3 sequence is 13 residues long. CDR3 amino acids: CASSVGAGYEQYF. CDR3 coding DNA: TGTGCCAGCAGCGTAGGGGCAGGCTACGAGCAGTACTTC.